This is a list of T cell receptor beta chains from one sample in a study of regulatory and conventional T cells in RAG deficiency. Produced via immunoSEQ multiplex PCR; TCRdb's table is partial and in-frame only. The repertoire holds some 30,000 clones, approximately 90% seen once, with 5.4% in the top ten. These data also featured in a second study, about regulatory T cells.

Sequencing used CD8+ T cells sorted from blood. The receptor set was obtained from a human donor in good health. CDR3s include the opening cysteine and the closing phenylalanine or tryptophan. The order of the fields is J gene, D gene, clone size, V gene, CDR3 protein, CDR3 DNA. The D gene is left open where the match is weak. Clone size is given for some rows only: seen once, a few or many times, or a class if the clone is expanded.

j_gene: TRBJ2-5; d_gene: TRBD1; abundance: .; v_gene: TRBV28; CDR3aa: CASSRTGGVKTQYF; CDR3nt: TGTGCCAGCAGTAGGACAGGGGGTGTGAAGACCCAGTACTTC
j_gene: TRBJ1-4; d_gene: .; abundance: few; v_gene: TRBV6-5; CDR3aa: CASSYSEATNEKLFF; CDR3nt: TGTGCCAGCAGTTACTCAGAAGCAACTAATGAAAAACTGTTTTTT
j_gene: TRBJ1-2; d_gene: .; abundance: .; v_gene: TRBV30; CDR3aa: CAWRVGGVGDGYTF; CDR3nt: TGTGCCTGGAGGGTAGGGGGGGTGGGTGATGGCTACACCTTC
j_gene: TRBJ2-7; d_gene: .; abundance: .; v_gene: TRBV2; CDR3aa: CASSEEQFGEEQYF; CDR3nt: TGTGCCAGCAGTGAGGAACAGTTTGGCGAGGAGCAGTACTTC
j_gene: TRBJ2-5; d_gene: .; abundance: .; v_gene: TRBV7-9; CDR3aa: CASSLGVATKETQYF; CDR3nt: TGTGCCAGCAGCTTGGGGGTTGCAACTAAAGAGACCCAGTACTTC
j_gene: TRBJ2-5; d_gene: .; abundance: .; v_gene: TRBV11-2; CDR3aa: CASSSPEQETQYF; CDR3nt: TGTGCCAGCAGCTCTCCGGAACAAGAGACCCAGTACTTC
j_gene: TRBJ2-1; d_gene: TRBD2; abundance: .; v_gene: TRBV7-8; CDR3aa: CASSFAREGQFF; CDR3nt: TGTGCCAGCAGCTTCGCGCGGGAGGGCCAGTTCTTC
j_gene: TRBJ2-7; d_gene: .; abundance: .; v_gene: TRBV6-5; CDR3aa: CASSPAGSYEQYF; CDR3nt: TGTGCCAGCAGTCCGGCTGGCTCCTACGAGCAGTACTTC
j_gene: TRBJ2-7; d_gene: TRBD1; abundance: once; v_gene: TRBV18; CDR3aa: CASSPGTGGYEQYF; CDR3nt: TGTGCCAGCTCACCAGGGACAGGGGGTTACGAGCAGTACTTC
j_gene: TRBJ1-2; d_gene: .; abundance: .; v_gene: TRBV29-1; CDR3aa: CSVEGRQGNLYGYTF; CDR3nt: TGCAGCGTTGAAGGCCGGCAGGGGAATCTCTATGGCTACACCTTC
j_gene: TRBJ2-3; d_gene: TRBD2; abundance: .; v_gene: TRBV10-3; CDR3aa: CAISESLASGSTDTQYF; CDR3nt: TGTGCCATCAGTGAGTCTCTGGCTAGCGGGAGCACAGATACGCAGTATTTT
j_gene: TRBJ2-2; d_gene: .; abundance: .; v_gene: TRBV2; CDR3aa: CASSDRENTGELFF; CDR3nt: TGTGCCAGCAGTGACAGGGAGAACACCGGGGAGCTGTTTTTT
j_gene: TRBJ2-2; d_gene: TRBD2; abundance: .; v_gene: TRBV28; CDR3aa: CASSLGGRVTGELFF; CDR3nt: TGTGCCAGCAGTTTGGGAGGGAGAGTCACCGGGGAGCTGTTTTTT
j_gene: TRBJ1-1; d_gene: TRBD1; abundance: .; v_gene: TRBV30; CDR3aa: CAWYRDRGLLPNTEAFF; CDR3nt: TGTGCCTGGTACCGGGACAGGGGCTTGCTCCCGAACACTGAAGCTTTCTTT
j_gene: TRBJ2-7; d_gene: TRBD1; abundance: .; v_gene: TRBV27; CDR3aa: CASSLYGTGAYEQYF; CDR3nt: TGTGCCAGCAGTTTATATGGGACAGGGGCCTACGAGCAGTACTTC
j_gene: TRBJ1-3; d_gene: .; abundance: .; v_gene: TRBV29-1; CDR3aa: CSVVSGGSGNTIYF; CDR3nt: TGCAGCGTTGTATCTGGGGGATCTGGAAACACCATATATTTT
j_gene: TRBJ2-7; d_gene: .; abundance: .; v_gene: TRBV27; CDR3aa: CASSLADSGSYEQYF; CDR3nt: TGTGCCAGCAGTTTAGCGGACAGTGGGTCCTACGAGCAGTACTTC
j_gene: TRBJ1-1; d_gene: .; abundance: .; v_gene: TRBV27; CDR3aa: CASSYGGPTEAFF; CDR3nt: TGTGCCAGCAGTTATGGCGGCCCCACTGAAGCTTTCTTT
j_gene: TRBJ2-1; d_gene: TRBD2; abundance: once; v_gene: TRBV27; CDR3aa: CASSAGTSGSNEQFF; CDR3nt: TGTGCCAGCAGTGCCGGGACTAGCGGGAGTAATGAGCAGTTCTTC
j_gene: TRBJ2-1; d_gene: .; abundance: few; v_gene: TRBV2; CDR3aa: CASSEEVFNEQFF; CDR3nt: TGTGCCAGCAGTGAAGAAGTGTTCAATGAGCAGTTCTTC
j_gene: TRBJ2-2; d_gene: .; abundance: once; v_gene: TRBV7-6; CDR3aa: CASSLVQGATNTGELFF; CDR3nt: TGTGCCAGCAGCTTAGTCCAGGGCGCCACAAACACCGGGGAGCTGTTTTTT
j_gene: TRBJ1-3; d_gene: .; abundance: .; v_gene: TRBV10-3; CDR3aa: CAISESARDSGNTIYF; CDR3nt: TGTGCCATCAGTGAGTCGGCACGGGACTCTGGAAACACCATATATTTT
j_gene: TRBJ2-7; d_gene: TRBD1; abundance: .; v_gene: TRBV11-2; CDR3aa: CASSLDQGQSYEQYF; CDR3nt: TGTGCCAGCAGCTTAGATCAGGGACAGTCCTACGAGCAGTACTTC
j_gene: TRBJ2-2; d_gene: TRBD2; abundance: .; v_gene: TRBV4-1; CDR3aa: CASRGGLAGGPPVPGELFF; CDR3nt: TGCGCCAGCAGGGGGGGACTAGCGGGAGGGCCTCCTGTTCCCGGGGAGCTGTTTTTT
j_gene: TRBJ2-4; d_gene: .; abundance: .; v_gene: TRBV13; CDR3aa: CASSLRPGGSENIQYF; CDR3nt: TGTGCCAGCAGCTTACGTCCAGGGGGGTCGGAAAACATTCAGTACTTC
j_gene: TRBJ2-7; d_gene: .; abundance: .; v_gene: TRBV9; CDR3aa: CASSADRGLERYEQYF; CDR3nt: TGTGCCAGCAGCGCGGACCGGGGCCTGGAACGCTACGAGCAGTACTTC
j_gene: TRBJ1-4; d_gene: .; abundance: few; v_gene: TRBV11-1; CDR3aa: CASSPRRGPSEKLFF; CDR3nt: TGTGCCAGCAGCCCTAGACGAGGGCCAAGTGAAAAACTGTTTTTT
j_gene: TRBJ1-1; d_gene: .; abundance: .; v_gene: TRBV15; CDR3aa: CATSRESYRDTEAFF; CDR3nt: TGTGCCACCAGCAGAGAAAGCTACCGGGACACTGAAGCTTTCTTT
j_gene: TRBJ1-1; d_gene: .; abundance: .; v_gene: TRBV5-8; CDR3aa: CASSLISSLNTEAFF; CDR3nt: TGTGCCAGCAGCTTGATTAGTAGCTTGAACACTGAAGCTTTCTTT
j_gene: TRBJ2-7; d_gene: .; abundance: .; v_gene: TRBV28; CDR3aa: CASSWGEYEQYF; CDR3nt: TGTGCCAGCAGTTGGGGAGAGTACGAGCAGTACTTC
j_gene: TRBJ2-7; d_gene: .; abundance: .; v_gene: TRBV7-9; CDR3aa: CASSPTGGAAFTYEQYF; CDR3nt: TGTGCCAGCAGCCCTACCGGAGGAGCGGCCTTTACCTACGAGCAGTACTTC
j_gene: TRBJ1-1; d_gene: TRBD1; abundance: .; v_gene: TRBV12-5; CDR3aa: CASGETGTVNTEAFF; CDR3nt: TGTGCTAGTGGAGAGACCGGGACAGTGAACACTGAAGCTTTCTTT
j_gene: TRBJ2-1; d_gene: TRBD2; abundance: .; v_gene: TRBV19; CDR3aa: CASSIEVAGRGTSLYEQFF; CDR3nt: TGTGCCAGTAGTATAGAAGTGGCGGGGCGCGGGACTAGCCTTTATGAGCAGTTCTTC
j_gene: TRBJ1-6; d_gene: TRBD1; abundance: large; v_gene: TRBV28; CDR3aa: CASSSGRGQGNSPLHF; CDR3nt: TGTGCCAGCAGTTCCGGCAGGGGGCAAGGGAATTCACCCCTCCACTTT
j_gene: TRBJ2-7; d_gene: TRBD1; abundance: .; v_gene: TRBV28; CDR3aa: CASRKRDRGHYEQYF; CDR3nt: TGTGCCAGCAGGAAAAGGGACAGGGGGCATTACGAGCAGTACTTC
j_gene: TRBJ1-1; d_gene: .; abundance: .; v_gene: TRBV5-6; CDR3aa: CASRSYTGNTEAFF; CDR3nt: TGTGCCAGCAGGTCGTACACCGGAAACACTGAAGCTTTCTTT
j_gene: TRBJ2-1; d_gene: .; abundance: .; v_gene: TRBV5-6; CDR3aa: CASSLAGIGYNEQFF; CDR3nt: TGTGCCAGCAGCTTGGCAGGGATCGGTTACAATGAGCAGTTCTTC
j_gene: TRBJ1-1; d_gene: .; abundance: .; v_gene: TRBV19; CDR3aa: CASSIRGPPNTEAFF; CDR3nt: TGTGCCAGTAGTATAAGGGGACCGCCGAACACTGAAGCTTTCTTT
j_gene: TRBJ1-2; d_gene: TRBD1; abundance: .; v_gene: TRBV28; CDR3aa: CASSLQGGYYGYTF; CDR3nt: TGTGCCAGCAGTTTGCAGGGGGGGTACTATGGCTACACCTTC
j_gene: TRBJ2-3; d_gene: TRBD2; abundance: few; v_gene: TRBV27; CDR3aa: CASMIGGRSTDTQYF; CDR3nt: TGTGCCAGCATGATTGGCGGGAGGAGCACAGATACGCAGTATTTT
j_gene: TRBJ2-7; d_gene: .; abundance: .; v_gene: TRBV14; CDR3aa: CASSQVLGATSEQYF; CDR3nt: TGTGCCAGCAGCCAAGTCTTGGGGGCAACCAGCGAGCAGTACTTC
j_gene: TRBJ2-1; d_gene: TRBD1; abundance: .; v_gene: TRBV19; CDR3aa: CASSIDRGVYNEQFF; CDR3nt: TGTGCCAGTAGTATCGACAGGGGTGTCTACAATGAGCAGTTCTTC
j_gene: TRBJ2-1; d_gene: .; abundance: .; v_gene: TRBV4-2; CDR3aa: CASSQLGFNEQFF; CDR3nt: TGTGCCAGCAGCCAATTAGGGTTTAATGAGCAGTTCTTC
j_gene: TRBJ1-4; d_gene: TRBD1; abundance: .; v_gene: TRBV13; CDR3aa: CASSIRQGAQEKLFF; CDR3nt: TGTGCCAGCAGCATCAGACAGGGGGCGCAGGAAAAACTGTTTTTT
j_gene: TRBJ2-6; d_gene: .; abundance: .; v_gene: TRBV27; CDR3aa: CASSDSGANVLTF; CDR3nt: TGTGCCAGCAGTGATTCTGGGGCCAACGTCCTGACTTTC
j_gene: TRBJ1-1; d_gene: .; abundance: .; v_gene: TRBV10-3; CDR3aa: CAISEANMDTEAFF; CDR3nt: TGTGCCATCAGTGAGGCGAACATGGACACTGAAGCTTTCTTT
j_gene: TRBJ2-1; d_gene: TRBD2; abundance: .; v_gene: TRBV4-2; CDR3aa: CASSLVGASGRTNEQFF; CDR3nt: TGTGCCAGCAGCTTGGTAGGGGCTAGCGGGCGCACCAATGAGCAGTTCTTC
j_gene: TRBJ1-1; d_gene: .; abundance: .; v_gene: TRBV23-1; CDR3aa: CASSLKGHTEAFF; CDR3nt: TGCGCCAGCAGTCTGAAGGGACACACTGAAGCTTTCTTT
j_gene: TRBJ2-7; d_gene: TRBD1; abundance: .; v_gene: TRBV27; CDR3aa: CASSHVQGAYEQYF; CDR3nt: TGTGCCAGCAGTCACGTACAGGGGGCATACGAGCAGTACTTC
j_gene: TRBJ1-4; d_gene: .; abundance: .; v_gene: TRBV6-5; CDR3aa: CASSYLPGAAEKLFF; CDR3nt: TGTGCCAGCAGTTATTTACCAGGGGCGGCTGAAAAACTGTTTTTT
j_gene: TRBJ1-1; d_gene: TRBD1; abundance: .; v_gene: TRBV27; CDR3aa: CASSPTGGWSTEAFF; CDR3nt: TGTGCCAGCAGTCCGACAGGGGGGTGGTCCACTGAAGCTTTCTTT
j_gene: TRBJ1-1; d_gene: .; abundance: .; v_gene: TRBV25-1; CDR3aa: CASSESGGPVPEAFF; CDR3nt: TGTGCCAGCAGTGAATCGGGGGGCCCAGTGCCTGAAGCTTTCTTT
j_gene: TRBJ1-5; d_gene: .; abundance: .; v_gene: TRBV6-5; CDR3aa: CASNTDRSNQPQHF; CDR3nt: TGTGCCAGCAACACTGACAGGAGCAATCAGCCCCAGCATTTT
j_gene: TRBJ2-7; d_gene: TRBD1; abundance: .; v_gene: TRBV10-3; CDR3aa: CAISERAGGQGAGEQYF; CDR3nt: TGTGCCATCAGTGAACGAGCGGGGGGACAGGGGGCGGGGGAGCAGTACTTC
j_gene: TRBJ2-3; d_gene: .; abundance: .; v_gene: TRBV28; CDR3aa: CASSLRSFSDTQYF; CDR3nt: TGTGCCAGCAGTTTACGGTCGTTCTCAGATACGCAGTATTTT